The 27 T cell receptor beta chains given below trace back to one sample, sequenced in a study of tumor-infiltrating lymphocytes in localized non-small cell lung cancer (dated by TCRdb to about 2021). The library was made by the immunoSEQ multiplex PCR assay. Entries here come from immuneACCESS through TCRdb and include only in-frame sequences with V and J called. Some clones fail to appear in such tables; in the studies checked, an unresolved V gene covers under half of the shortfall, and the cause of the remainder is unknown. This sample gives 12,000 or so clones in total; 65% to 85% of them show up just once. The ten largest clones represent 10% to 15% of the sample. What was sequenced was lung tumor tissue. All receptors derive from a human donor with non-small cell lung cancer.

The V gene is TRBV2, the J gene TRBJ1-4; TRBD1 aligns across 8 bases. Germline CDR1 and CDR2: SNHLY and FYNNEI. The junction had 18 bases not matched to a gene; V was cut back by 7 bases and J by 5 bases. CDR3 length equals 18 residues. The CDR3: CASNARIIDRGGNEKLFF. The CDR3 nucleotides are TGTGCCAGCAATGCTCGGATCATCGACAGGGGAGGGAATGAAAAACTGTTTTTT. The whole variable domain, filled in from reference TRBV2 and TRBJ1-4, reads EPEVTQTPSHQVTQMGQEVILRCVPISNHLYFYWYRQILGQKVEFLVSFYNNEISEKSEIFDDQFSVERPDGSNFTLKIRSTKLEDSAMYFCASNARIIDRGGNEKLFFGSGTQLSVL.

The chain recombines TRBV2 with TRBJ2-6; possible D gene TRBD1, 5 bases. V was cut by 6 bases and J by 0 bases, with 12 bases left in between. The CDR3 runs 16 residues. Per the germline V gene, CDR1 is SNHLY and CDR2 is FYNNEI. Here the CDR3 DNA reads TGTGCCAGCAGCCGTTCCAGGGACTCTGGGGCCAACGTCCTGACTTTC. This gives the protein CASSRSRDSGANVLTF.

This clone came up a few times. The chain has TRBV29-1 and TRBJ1-2, with D possibly matching TRBD1 (5 bases). The V end lost 5 bases, the J end lost 4 bases, and 14 bases lay between the germline ends. CDR3 size: 13 residues. Germline CDR1 and CDR2: SQVTM and ANQGSEA. CDR3 nucleotide sequence: TGCAGCGTTTCTTCAGGGAGAGGCTATGGCTACACCTTC. Its protein is CSVSSGRGYGYTF. Using reference TRBV29-1 and TRBJ1-2 for the parts outside the CDR3, the full variable domain is SAVISQKPSRDICQRGTSLTIQCQVDSQVTMMFWYRQQPGQSLTLIATANQGSEATYESGFVIDKFPISRPNLTFSTLTVSNMSPEDSSIYLCSVSSGRGYGYTFGSGTRLTVV.

The chain is built from TRBV7-2 and TRBJ1-1; tentative D call: TRBD1 (6 bases). Per the germline V gene, CDR1 is SGHTA and CDR2 is FQGNSA. The germline V and J ends were trimmed by 6 bases and 6 bases, with 14 bases remaining between them. This CDR3 comprises 13 residues. The CDR3 bases are TGTGCCAGCAGATTTACAGGGTTATCTGAAGCTTTCTTT. Encoded protein: CASRFTGLSEAFF.

This chain links TRBV11-2 with TRBJ1-1; no reliable D call. The CDR3 has 14 amino acids. V was shortened by 5 bases and J by 3 bases, with 13 bases between the two germline ends. Germline CDR1 SGHAT, CDR2 FQNNGV. CDR3 in amino acids: CASSPYREDTEAFF. CDR3 sequence (DNA): TGTGCCAGCAGCCCATACCGTGAAGACACTGAAGCTTTCTTT.

The chain is built from TRBV7-2 and TRBJ1-5; maybe TRBD1 (6 bases). Deletions cut 5 bases from V and 2 bases from J, with 13 bases between. Germline V CDR1 and CDR2: SGHTA, FQGNSA. CDR3 size: 15 residues. The CDR3 DNA reads TGTGCCAGCAGCCGTGCGGGGGCTGGCAATCAGCCCCAGCATTTT. Amino acids: CASSRAGAGNQPQHF.

The genes are TRBV5-1 and TRBJ1-5, with D perhaps TRBD1 (6 bases). The CDR3 consists of 14 residues. Trimming left V 6 bases short and J 5 bases short, with 15 bases between. CDR1 and CDR2 (germline): SGHRS, YFSETQ. The CDR3 loop is CASIGQRTHQPQHF. The CDR3 nucleotides read TGCGCCAGCATCGGACAGCGCACTCATCAGCCCCAGCATTTT.

The chain recombines TRBV9 with TRBJ2-3, with 7 bases aligning to TRBD2. Germline V gene lookup returns CDR1 SGDLS and CDR2 YYNGEE. The CDR3 is 15 amino acids. The V segment lost 3 bases and the J segment 5 bases; nucleotides outside the gene matches: 9. CDR3 sequence (DNA): TGTGCCAGCAGCGCCCTCGGGGGGACGGAAGATACGCAGTATTTT. Amino acids: CASSALGGTEDTQYF.

A single count supports this clone. The chain combines TRBV5-8 with TRBJ2-3, with 10 bases fitting TRBD1. Trimming cost V 3 bases and J 2 bases; bases outside gene matches: 3. The CDR3 is 15 amino acids. Germline V gene data show CDR1 as SGHTS and CDR2 as YDEGEE. The CDR3 reads CASSSTGGFTDTQYF. The CDR3 DNA reads TGTGCCAGCAGCTCGACAGGGGGCTTCACAGATACGCAGTATTTT. The complete variable domain, with remaining parts taken from reference TRBV5-8 and TRBJ2-3, reads EAGVTQSPTHLIKTRGQQATLRCSPISGHTSVYWYQQALGLGLQFLLWYDEGEERNRGNFPPRFSGRQFPNYSSELNVNALELEDSALYLCASSSTGGFTDTQYFGPGTRLTVL.

The rearrangement uses TRBV6-5 and TRBJ1-5; 8 bases match TRBD1. After removal of 6 bases from V and 1 base from J, the junction contained 2 bases not matched to a gene. The CDR3 is made up of 14 amino acids. Germline V gives CDR1 MNHEY, CDR2 SVGAGI. Written as DNA, the CDR3 is TGTGCCAGCAGCAGGGGGCAAAGCAATCAGCCCCAGCATTTT. Its protein is CASSRGQSNQPQHF.

In this sample, this clone turned up once. The chain has TRBV18 and TRBJ2-3; 13 bases line up with TRBD2. V trimming: 5 bases; J trimming: 2 bases; junction bases outside the gene matches: 4. CDR3 length: 16 residues. Germline CDR1 and CDR2: KGHSH and LQKENI. As DNA, the CDR3 is TGTGCCAGCTCAGTGACTAGCGGGGGGCTCACAGATACGCAGTATTTT. This gives the protein CASSVTSGGLTDTQYF. The full variable domain, with the rest looked up from reference TRBV18 and TRBJ2-3, is NAGVMQNPRHLVRRRGQEARLRCSPMKGHSHVYWYRQLPEEGLKFMVYLQKENIIDESGMPKERFSAEFPKEGPSILRIQQVVRGDSAAYFCASSVTSGGLTDTQYFGPGTRLTVL.

V gene TRBV5-4 combines with J gene TRBJ1-2, with D uncertain. Germline values: CDR1 SGHNT, CDR2 YYREEE (reference sequence). Trimming left V 2 bases short and J 2 bases short, with 10 bases between. The CDR3 covers 14 residues. The CDR3 loop reads CASSFGQNNYGYTF. Written as DNA, the CDR3 is TGTGCCAGCAGCTTTGGGCAGAACAACTATGGCTACACCTTC.

The V call is TRBV11-2, the J call TRBJ1-1; 8 bases match TRBD1. The ends lost 6 bases at V and 4 bases at J; junction bases unmatched: 7. Germline CDR1 and CDR2: SGHAT and FQNNGV. The CDR3 is 14 residues long. The CDR3 spells CASRPGGWGTEAFF. The CDR3 DNA reads TGTGCCAGCAGACCAGGGGGCTGGGGCACTGAAGCTTTCTTT. The full variable domain, its missing parts supplied by reference TRBV11-2 and TRBJ1-1, is EAGVAQSPRYKIIEKRQSVAFWCNPISGHATLYWYQQILGQGPKLLIQFQNNGVVDDSQLPKDRFSAERLKGVDSTLKIQPAKLEDSAVYLCASRPGGWGTEAFFGQGTRLTVV.

The sample holds a few counts of this clone. The chain joins TRBV7-8 to TRBJ1-2; no definite D call. The CDR3 totals 14 residues. Germline CDR1 and CDR2: SGHVS and FQNEAQ. Trimming cost V 2 bases and J 3 bases, with 10 bases left between them. CDR3 DNA: TGTGCCAGCAGCTTAACCCTAGCAGACTATGGCTACACCTTC. As protein: CASSLTLADYGYTF.

CDR3 amino acids: CASSPGIGEWRNQPQHF. The CDR3 DNA follows: TGTGCCAGCTCACCAGGGATTGGGGAGTGGCGCAATCAGCCCCAGCATTTT. The V and J genes are TRBV18 and TRBJ1-5, with no clear D. Germline V gene data show CDR1 as KGHSH and CDR2 as LQKENI. V lost 2 bases to trimming and J lost 2 bases, with 16 bases between them. The CDR3 spans 17 residues.

V usage is TRBV7-9 and J usage is TRBJ1-2; D is undetermined. The CDR3 has 14 amino acids. Germline CDR1 and CDR2: SEHNR and FQNEAQ (reference sequence). V was cut by 3 bases and J by 4 bases, with 12 bases left in between. The DNA of the CDR3 is TGTGCCAGCAGCTTGATGCTGAGCGTCTATGGCTACACCTTC. Protein product: CASSLMLSVYGYTF.

J is TRBJ2-2 and V is TRBV5-4, with D possibly matching TRBD1 (7 bases). Per the germline V gene, CDR1 is SGHNT and CDR2 is YYREEE (reference sequence). The CDR3 covers 16 residues. V lost 1 base and J 5 bases, leaving 15 bases between the germline ends. The CDR3 loop reads CASSLQGGEGTGELFF. The CDR3, as DNA: TGTGCCAGCAGCTTGCAGGGGGGTGAGGGAACCGGGGAGCTGTTTTTT.

The V call is TRBV5-1, the J call TRBJ1-1, with a weak D call TRBD1 (6 bases). With 2 bases removed from V and 5 bases from J, the gap between germline ends came to 13 bases. The CDR3 length is 14 residues. The germline V gene has CDR1 SGHRS and CDR2 YFSETQ. The CDR3 region has the DNA TGCGCCAGCAGCTTTGGGGGGCTGAGGACTGAAGCTTTCTTT. Protein product: CASSFGGLRTEAFF.

The chain couples TRBV6-6 to TRBJ2-7; maybe TRBD2 (5 bases). Trimming pared 6 bases from V and 9 bases from J, leaving 21 bases between. Germline assignment: CDR1 MNHNY and CDR2 SVGAGI (reference sequence). This CDR3 contains 14 residues. The CDR3 coding sequence is TGTGCCAGCAGCTCGCGGGCAGCCTCGCCTGGGCAGTACTTC. It specifies CASSSRAASPGQYF.

This rearrangement joins TRBV5-4 to TRBJ2-5; 11 bases match TRBD1. V dropped 4 bases and J dropped 5; count of bases not matched to a gene: 7. CDR3 length: 15 amino acids. Germline loops: CDR1 SGHNT, CDR2 YYREEE (reference sequence). This chain's CDR3 is CASSTRTGGVETQYF. Written as DNA, the CDR3 is TGTGCCAGCAGCACCCGGACAGGGGGCGTTGAGACCCAGTACTTC.

This clone was counted a single time. The J gene is TRBJ2-1, the V gene TRBV7-8; D is possibly TRBD2 (5 bases). CDR3 length equals 12 residues. The germline V and J ends were trimmed by 1 base and 15 bases, with 13 bases remaining between them. Germline V gene data show CDR1 as SGHVS and CDR2 as FQNEAQ. CDR3 sequence: CASSLVRERRFF. CDR3 in DNA: TGTGCCAGCAGCTTAGTTCGGGAAAGGCGGTTCTTC.

The chain combines TRBV28 with TRBJ2-1, with a tentative D call TRBD2 (7 bases). Germline CDR1 is MDHEN and CDR2 is SYDVKM. V lost 4 bases, J lost 8 bases, and 18 bases lay in between. The length of the CDR3 is 15 residues. The CDR3 DNA reads as TGTGCCAGCAGTTCCCGAGGGGGGGATAAATATGAGCAGTTCTTC. Encoded protein: CASSSRGGDKYEQFF.

V is TRBV5-4 and J is TRBJ1-4; D not resolved. The CDR3 length is 11 residues. Germline CDR1 is SGHNT and CDR2 is YYREEE (reference sequence). The V gene lost 2 bases and the J gene lost 7 bases, with 3 bases spanning the gap. CDR3 in amino acids: CASSFGEKLFF. The DNA for the CDR3 is TGTGCCAGCAGCTTTGGTGAAAAACTGTTTTTT.

This sequence joins TRBV2 and TRBJ2-2, with a weak D call TRBD1 (5 bases). The CDR3 totals 13 residues. V was clipped by 6 bases and J by 4 bases, with 9 bases between them. In germline, CDR1 is SNHLY, CDR2 FYNNEI. Written as DNA, the CDR3 is TGTGCCAGCAGAACCGACAGCACCGGGGAGCTGTTTTTT. This gives the protein CASRTDSTGELFF.

The CDR3 reads CASSFGETNEKLFF. The CDR3 bases are TGCGCCAGCAGCTTCGGGGAAACTAATGAAAAACTGTTTTTT. The chain combines TRBV5-1 with TRBJ1-4; D unclear. V was cut by 2 bases and J by 1 base, with 6 bases left in between. The V gene's germline CDR1 is SGHRS and CDR2 YFSETQ. The CDR3 is 14 residues long.

The chain has TRBV7-9 and TRBJ2-5, with 9 bases lining up with TRBD2. There are 16 residues in the CDR3. V lost 1 base to trimming and J lost 5 bases; unmatched junction nucleotides: 8. From germline, CDR1 is SEHNR and CDR2 FQNEAQ (reference sequence). The CDR3 DNA reads as TGTGCCAGCAGCTTAGATTTAGCGGGGGCGGTTGAGACCCAGTACTTC. As protein: CASSLDLAGAVETQYF.

The chain uses TRBV5-4 and TRBJ2-3; TRBD2 matches at 8 bases. Germline loops: CDR1 SGHNT, CDR2 YYREEE (reference sequence). V trimming: 2 bases; J trimming: 5 bases; junction bases outside the gene matches: 13. This CDR3 contains 17 residues. CDR3 loop: CASSFPPSGGFIDTQYF. CDR3 sequence (DNA): TGTGCCAGCAGCTTTCCGCCCAGCGGGGGATTCATAGATACGCAGTATTTT.